Shown below are 14 T cell receptor beta chains from a single sample sequenced in a study of blood T cell repertoires in COVID-19. Sequencing used immunoSEQ multiplex PCR; TCRdb keeps in-frame clones, though not all of them. The profile shows 65,000 to 85,000 clones, nearly 90% of them singletons. Sequencing was performed on peripheral blood. The receptors shown here come from a man aged 50-60 years with active COVID-19.

This rearrangement joins TRBV7-9 to TRBJ1-1, with D maybe TRBD1 (6 bases). CDR3 length: 12 residues. V gave up 7 bases and J gave up 6 bases, with 12 bases separating them. Per the germline V gene, CDR1 is SEHNR and CDR2 is FQNEAQ (reference sequence). The CDR3 loop is CASNQQGPEAFF. For the CDR3, the DNA is TGTGCCAGCAACCAACAGGGACCTGAAGCTTTCTTT.

This chain joins TRBV19 and TRBJ1-5, with D perhaps TRBD1 (5 bases). This CDR3 has 13 residues. V was trimmed by 5 bases and J by 6 bases, leaving 11 bases between them. Per germline, CDR1 LNHDA and CDR2 SQIVND (reference sequence). CDR3 sequence: CASSPHDSQPQHF. CDR3 DNA: TGTGCCAGTAGTCCCCACGACAGTCAGCCCCAGCATTTT. Full variable domain (remainder filled in from reference TRBV19 and TRBJ1-5): DGGITQSPKYLFRKEGQNVTLSCEQNLNHDAMYWYRQDPGQGLRLIYYSQIVNDFQKGDIAEGYSVSREKKESFPLTVTSAQKNPTAFYLCASSPHDSQPQHFGDGTRLSIL.

The chain recombines TRBV7-9 with TRBJ2-1; 11 bases are shared with TRBD2. Germline V gene data show CDR1 as SEHNR and CDR2 as FQNEAQ (reference sequence). The CDR3 extends over 16 amino acids. The V and J ends lost 6 bases and 1 base, in that order; junction bases with no gene match: 5. CDR3 in DNA: TGTGCCAGCAGAGATAGCGGGGGGGCATCCTACAATGAGCAGTTCTTC. This encodes CASRDSGGASYNEQFF.

The chain has TRBV5-1 and TRBJ1-1; 7 nucleotides match TRBD1. With 3 bases clipped from V and 7 bases from J, the junction kept 3 bases outside the gene matches. The CDR3 totals 12 residues. CDR1 and CDR2 (germline): SGHRS, YFSETQ. DNA for the CDR3: TGCGCCAGCAGCTCGGGACAGATTGAAGCTTTCTTT. It yields the protein CASSSGQIEAFF.

This chain connects TRBV27 to TRBJ2-2; maybe TRBD2 (5 bases). Trimming pared 4 bases from V and 9 bases from J, leaving 12 bases between. The germline CDR1 and CDR2 sequences are MNHEY and SMNVEV (reference sequence). The CDR3 extends over 13 amino acids. The CDR3 DNA reads TGTGCCAGCAGTTGGGGTGAGGGCCGGGAGCTGTTTTTT. This sequence encodes CASSWGEGRELFF.

As DNA, the CDR3 is TGTGCCACGGTGAGCCGGGACACGGGCACCGGGGAGCTGTTTTTT. Translated, it gives CATVSRDTGTGELFF. V gene TRBV19 combines with J gene TRBJ2-2; weak D call: TRBD1 (6 bases). V gave up 10 bases and J gave up 4 bases, with 19 bases separating them. Germline V gene data show CDR1 as LNHDA and CDR2 as SQIVND (reference sequence). The CDR3 runs to 15 residues. The entire variable domain, with the rest obtained from reference TRBV19 and TRBJ2-2, is as follows: DGGITQSPKYLFRKEGQNVTLSCEQNLNHDAMYWYRQDPGQGLRLIYYSQIVNDFQKGDIAEGYSVSREKKESFPLTVTSAQKNPTAFYLCATVSRDTGTGELFFGEGSRLTVL.

The rearrangement joins TRBV5-1 to TRBJ2-3; 11 positions agree with TRBD2. The CDR3 has 16 residues. Germline CDR1 and CDR2: SGHRS and YFSETQ. V trimming: 1 base; J trimming: 2 bases; junction bases outside the gene matches: 3. The CDR3 region is CASSLLAGGSTDTQYF. In DNA, the CDR3 is TGCGCCAGCAGCTTGCTAGCGGGGGGATCCACAGATACGCAGTATTTT.

The J gene is TRBJ2-1, the V gene TRBV5-1; D is uncertain. Germline V gives CDR1 SGHRS, CDR2 YFSETQ. The CDR3 length is 12 residues. V dropped 0 bases and J dropped 7 bases, with 5 bases sitting between them. The CDR3 is CASSLVVNEQFF. CDR3 sequence (DNA): TGCGCCAGCAGCTTGGTAGTTAATGAGCAGTTCTTC.

This chain links TRBV30 with TRBJ2-5, with D perhaps matching TRBD2 (5 bases). With 1 base removed from V and 9 bases from J, the gap between germline ends came to 15 bases. The length of the CDR3 is 13 residues. From germline, CDR1 is GTSNPN and CDR2 SVGIG (reference sequence). CDR3 amino acids: CAWSGEYPVPQYF. CDR3 DNA: TGTGCCTGGAGTGGGGAGTACCCCGTACCCCAGTACTTC.

V and J are TRBV6-1 and TRBJ2-1; 13 positions agree with TRBD2. The germline CDR1 and CDR2 sequences are MNHNS and SASEGT. V lost 0 bases to trimming and J lost 4 bases; unmatched junction nucleotides: 3. This CDR3 region has 17 residues. CDR3 loop: CASSEAETSGGYNEQFF. The DNA of the CDR3 is TGTGCCAGCAGTGAAGCGGAGACTAGCGGGGGGTACAATGAGCAGTTCTTC.

The gene calls are TRBV5-1 and TRBJ1-2; 8 nucleotides align to TRBD1. The CDR3 spans 13 residues. V dropped 6 bases and J dropped 6; count of bases not matched to a gene: 7. Germline CDR1 SGHRS, CDR2 YFSETQ. The CDR3 sequence: CASKGQGAHGYTF. Here the CDR3 DNA reads TGCGCCAGCAAGGGGCAGGGGGCTCATGGCTACACCTTC.

This clone has just a few counts. This chain links TRBV6-5 with TRBJ1-4; 7 nucleotides line up with TRBD1. Germline CDR1 and CDR2: MNHEY and SVGAGI. The CDR3 has 14 amino acids. V lost 2 bases, J lost 7 bases, and 4 bases stayed unmatched. The CDR3 loop reads CASSYTGDVEKLFF. CDR3 nucleotide sequence: TGTGCCAGCAGTTACACAGGGGATGTTGAAAAACTGTTTTTT.

Written as DNA, the CDR3 is TGTGCCAGCAGCCAGACTAGCGGGTCCAACGATGAGCAGTTCTTC. Amino acids: CASSQTSGSNDEQFF. The V gene is TRBV5-4, the J gene TRBJ2-1, with 10 positions matching TRBD2. The germline gives CDR1 SGHNT, CDR2 YYREEE (reference sequence). The CDR3 length is 15 residues. V was clipped by 4 bases and J by 8 bases; unmatched bases: 9.

The chain has TRBV7-9 and TRBJ2-1; 7 bases agree with TRBD2. The CDR3 runs to 15 residues. Looked up from germline, CDR1 is SEHNR and CDR2 is FQNEAQ (reference sequence). Unmatched junction bases numbered 9, after V lost 5 bases and J lost 5 bases. In DNA, the CDR3 is TGTGCCAGCAGCCCCTGGACTAGTAGAGACAATGAGCAGTTCTTC. As protein: CASSPWTSRDNEQFF.